These 3 T cell receptor beta chains were all obtained from the same sample, sequenced in a study of identifying expanded T cells in peripheral blood. Clones were read by immunoSEQ multiplex PCR, and TCRdb kept only the in-frame ones, dropping some. This table has tens of thousands of clones, roughly 90% appearing once. The sequencing sample was made of blood. These receptors all come from a person aged 18-70 years in good health.

The chain combines TRBV19 with TRBJ1-5; 7 nucleotides match TRBD1. V shed 10 bases and J 3 bases; nucleotides not matched to a gene: 6. CDR1 and CDR2 from the germline V gene are LNHDA and SQIVND (reference sequence). The length of the CDR3 is 13 residues. DNA for the CDR3: TGTGCCACCGGGACAGAGCTCAATCAGCCCCAGCATTTT. The encoded protein is CATGTELNQPQHF.

CDR3 in DNA: TGTGCCAGCAGCGTCAGGAGCACTGAAGCTTTCTTT. Translation gives CASSVRSTEAFF. The rearrangement links TRBV7-2 to TRBJ1-1; no definite D call. The CDR3 is made up of 12 amino acids. V was trimmed by 5 bases and J by 4 bases, leaving 8 bases between them. Germline values: CDR1 SGHTA, CDR2 FQGNSA.

V usage is TRBV10-2 and J usage is TRBJ2-5; TRBD2 aligns across 7 bases. Per germline, CDR1 WSHSY and CDR2 SAAADI. J gave up 7 bases and V 9 bases, and 20 bases lay outside the gene matches. The CDR3 sequence is 16 residues long. CDR3 residues: CASRAQTSPVVRTQYF. Here the CDR3 DNA reads TGCGCCAGTAGAGCCCAGACTAGCCCGGTGGTTCGGACCCAGTACTTC.